This TCR beta chain was recorded in a study of blood T cell repertoires in COVID-19. TCRdb's table, derived via immunoSEQ multiplex PCR, lists solely in-frame clones and lacks some. The sample lists approximately 230,000 clones; around 88% were seen once. This clone is a singleton in its sample. Between the trimmed V and J ends, which lost 1 base and 2 bases, there was a span of 11 bases. This CDR3 has 15 residues. From germline, CDR1 is KGHSH and CDR2 LQKENI. The specimen sequenced was PBMCs or T cells enriched from blood (not recorded which). The chain carries TRBV18 and TRBJ1-1; TRBD1 is a possible D gene (5 bases). This sequence was found in a woman between 50 and 59 years old with acute COVID-19. CDR3 coding DNA: TGTGCCAGCTCACCACGGAGGGGTCAAAACACTGAAGCTTTCTTT. It encodes CASSPRRGQNTEAFF.